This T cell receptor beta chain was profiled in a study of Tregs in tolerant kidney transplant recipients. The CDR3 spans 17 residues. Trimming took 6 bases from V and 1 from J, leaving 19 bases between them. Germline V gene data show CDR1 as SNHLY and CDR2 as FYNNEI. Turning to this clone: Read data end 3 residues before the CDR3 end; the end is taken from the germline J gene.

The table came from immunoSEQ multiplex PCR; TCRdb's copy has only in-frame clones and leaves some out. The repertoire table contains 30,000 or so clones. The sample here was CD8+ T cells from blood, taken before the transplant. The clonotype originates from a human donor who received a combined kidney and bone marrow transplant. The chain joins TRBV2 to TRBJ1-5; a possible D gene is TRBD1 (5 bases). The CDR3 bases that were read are TGTGCCAGCAGCGGATCTGCGGGGGTATGGAGCAATCAGCCC. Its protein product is CASSGSAGVWSNQP. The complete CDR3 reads CASSGSAGVWSNQPQHF.